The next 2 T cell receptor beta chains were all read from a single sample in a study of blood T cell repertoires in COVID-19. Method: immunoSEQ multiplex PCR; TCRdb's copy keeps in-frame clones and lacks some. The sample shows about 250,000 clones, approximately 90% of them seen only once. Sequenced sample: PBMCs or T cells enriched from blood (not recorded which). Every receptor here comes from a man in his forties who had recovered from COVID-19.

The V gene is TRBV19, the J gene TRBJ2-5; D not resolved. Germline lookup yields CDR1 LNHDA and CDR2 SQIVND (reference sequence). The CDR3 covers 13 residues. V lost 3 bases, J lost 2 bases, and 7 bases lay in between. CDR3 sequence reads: CASSMSYQETQYF. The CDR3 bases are TGTGCCAGTAGTATGAGCTATCAAGAGACCCAGTACTTC. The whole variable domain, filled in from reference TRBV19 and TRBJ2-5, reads DGGITQSPKYLFRKEGQNVTLSCEQNLNHDAMYWYRQDPGQGLRLIYYSQIVNDFQKGDIAEGYSVSREKKESFPLTVTSAQKNPTAFYLCASSMSYQETQYFGPGTRLLVL.

The CDR3 reads CASSLGDREAEQFF. DNA of the CDR3: TGTGCCAGCAGCTTGGGGGACAGGGAGGCTGAGCAGTTCTTC. The V call is TRBV5-4, the J call TRBJ2-1, with 9 positions matching TRBD1. The CDR3 consists of 14 residues. CDR1 is SGHNT, CDR2 YYREEE, per germline (reference sequence). V trimming: 0 bases; J trimming: 9 bases; junction bases outside the gene matches: 4.